The 29 T cell receptor beta chains below all came from one sample that was sequenced in a study of neurological immune-mediated disorders. TCRdb itself ran the 5' RACE reads through MiXCR, one entry per CDR3 protein. The sample contains tens of thousands of distinct CDR3 sequences, roughly 15% of which appear only once. The sequenced material came from PBMCs. Receptor source: a woman between 45 and 60 years old in good health.

By sample share, this clonotype is medium-sized. V and J are TRBV7-8 and TRBJ2-4, with no clear D. Germline V gene data show CDR1 as SGHVS and CDR2 as FQNEAQ. The CDR3 runs 13 residues. With 5 bases removed from V and 1 base from J, the gap between germline ends came to 6 bases. CDR3 region: CASSPGAKNIQYF. The CDR3 bases are TGTGCCAGCAGCCCCGGGGCCAAAAACATTCAGTACTTC.

CDR3 in amino acids: CASSLGPGVTGELFF. The CDR3 DNA reads TGCGCCAGCAGCTTGGGTCCGGGAGTCACCGGGGAGCTGTTTTTT. The rearrangement joins TRBV5-1 to TRBJ2-2; D is possibly TRBD2 (6 bases). The CDR3 runs to 15 residues. V dropped 0 bases and J dropped 4 bases, with 10 bases sitting between them. Germline V gene sequence: CDR1 SGHRS, CDR2 YFSETQ.

This clonotype was detected many times. The chain combines TRBV5-1 with TRBJ2-7, with 7 bases that match TRBD1. Unmatched junction bases numbered 10, after V lost 2 bases and J lost 5 bases. Germline CDR1 reads SGHRS; CDR2 reads YFSETQ. The CDR3 contains 15 residues. The CDR3 DNA is TGCGCCAGCAGCTTACTCGGGACAGCCGGCGACGAGCAGTACTTC. This codes for CASSLLGTAGDEQYF.

This clonotype was recorded at least ten times. The rearrangement joins TRBV6-1 to TRBJ1-5; D gene uncertain. The CDR3 is made up of 12 amino acids. Germline V gives CDR1 MNHNS, CDR2 SASEGT. V was cut by 6 bases and J by 2 bases, with 5 bases left in between. The CDR3 sequence: CASRAGNQPQHF. In DNA, the CDR3 is TGTGCCAGCAGGGCAGGCAATCAGCCCCAGCATTTT.

There are many counts of this clonotype. The chain has TRBV6-5 and TRBJ1-1; D possibly corresponds to TRBD1 (5 bases). The CDR3 covers 17 residues. V lost 0 bases to trimming and J lost 0 bases, with 14 bases between them. CDR1 and CDR2 (germline): MNHEY, SVGAGI. The CDR3 DNA reads TGTGCCAGCAGTTACTCGACCGGGGCTTGGGTGAACACTGAAGCTTTCTTT. Translation gives CASSYSTGAWVNTEAFF.

Ten or more counts support this clonotype. This chain links TRBV15 with TRBJ1-6; D uncertain. In germline, CDR1 is LNHNV, CDR2 YYDKDF (reference sequence). This CDR3 is 15 amino acids long. V shed 0 bases and J shed 4 bases, with 7 bases lying between them. Here the CDR3 reads CATSREDPYNSPLHF. DNA for the CDR3: TGTGCCACCAGCAGAGAGGACCCATATAATTCACCCCTCCACTTT.

This clonotype has at least ten counts. The chain uses TRBV7-8 and TRBJ2-1; 10 positions agree with TRBD2. Trimming removed 1 base from V and 10 bases from J; junction bases left unmatched: 10. The CDR3 consists of 16 residues. Germline V gene lookup returns CDR1 SGHVS and CDR2 FQNEAQ. DNA for the CDR3: TGTGCCAGCAGCTTAGGCCTAGCGGGGGACCCTAGGGAGCAGTTCTTC. Translated: CASSLGLAGDPREQFF.

Turning to this clonotype: Since a much larger clone is just one base distant, this may be a read error. This chain uses TRBV20-1 with TRBJ1-4; possible D gene TRBD1, 6 bases. Germline lookup yields CDR1 DFQATT and CDR2 SNEGSKA (reference sequence). CDR3 length: 15 amino acids. V lost 1 base, J lost 7 bases, and 16 bases lay in between. CDR3 protein: CSARAQQGVREKLFF. DNA for the CDR3: TGCAGTGCTAGAGCCCAACAGGGCGTGCGTGAAAAACTGTTTTTT.

With regard to this clonotype: With a much larger clone just one base away, this may be a read error. The chain carries TRBV20-1 and TRBJ2-7; tentative D call: TRBD2 (5 bases). The CDR3 is 18 residues long. Germline V gene sequence: CDR1 DFQATT, CDR2 SNEGSKA (reference sequence). V was pared by 2 bases and J by 4 bases, with 27 bases between. The CDR3 here is CSARTTVRSSGFMYEQYF. In DNA form, the CDR3 reads TGCAGTGCTAGAACCACCGTCCGATCATCGGGGTTTATGTACGAGCAGTACTTC.

This clonotype was detected many times. This chain uses TRBV3-1 with TRBJ1-2, with D unresolved. Germline lookup yields CDR1 LGHDT and CDR2 YNNKEL (reference sequence). The CDR3 covers 15 residues. The V end lost 0 bases, the J end lost 3 bases, and 11 bases lay between the germline ends. The CDR3 loop reads CASSQDHQAYYGYTF. The CDR3 nucleotides read TGTGCCAGCAGCCAAGATCACCAGGCCTACTATGGCTACACCTTC.

This clonotype was recorded at least ten times. This chain joins TRBV5-1 and TRBJ1-2; 11 bases are a match to TRBD1. J was trimmed by 4 bases and V by 0 bases; bases with no gene match: 5. The CDR3 loop spans 16 amino acids. The germline V gene encodes CDR1 SGHRS and CDR2 YFSETQ. CDR3 nucleotides: TGCGCCAGCAGCTTGGCCGGACAGGGGGCTGTCTATGGCTACACCTTC. Protein: CASSLAGQGAVYGYTF.

At least ten counts were recorded for this clonotype. The chain has TRBV20-1 and TRBJ2-1, with 12 bases matching TRBD2. The germline CDR1 and CDR2 sequences are DFQATT and SNEGSKA (reference sequence). V was clipped by 2 bases and J by 1 base; unmatched bases: 6. The CDR3 spans 17 residues. The CDR3 sequence is CSARSPSGRGSYNEQFF. Written as DNA, the CDR3 is TGCAGTGCTAGATCGCCTAGCGGGAGGGGGTCCTACAATGAGCAGTTCTTC.

This clonotype was recorded at least ten times. The V gene is TRBV5-1, the J gene TRBJ1-1; D not certain. Germline V CDR1 and CDR2: SGHRS, YFSETQ. Trimming took off 6 bases at V and 1 base at J, with 10 bases between the two ends. CDR3 length equals 13 residues. CDR3 nucleotides: TGCGCCAGCAACTTTGGGTGGAACACTGAAGCTTTCTTT. Amino acids: CASNFGWNTEAFF. Based on the CDR3 plus reference TRBV5-1 and TRBJ1-1, the full variable domain is KAGVTQTPRYLIKTRGQQVTLSCSPISGHRSVSWYQQTPGQGLQFLFEYFSETQRNKGNFPGRFSGRQFSNSRSEMNVSTLELGDSALYLCASNFGWNTEAFFGQGTRLTVV.

This clonotype was detected many times. The chain has TRBV6-6 and TRBJ2-5; 7 bases are a match to TRBD1. J was trimmed by 2 bases and V by 2 bases; bases with no gene match: 8. This CDR3 has 16 amino acids. Germline loops: CDR1 MNHNY, CDR2 SVGAGI (reference sequence). This chain's CDR3 is CASSYDTGVGQETQYF. In nucleotides, the CDR3 is TGTGCCAGCAGTTACGACACAGGGGTTGGACAAGAGACCCAGTACTTC.

This clonotype was detected only a few times. V usage is TRBV2 and J usage is TRBJ2-5; D is uncertain. The CDR3 has 13 amino acids. Trimming took 2 bases from V and 1 from J, leaving 5 bases between them. CDR1 SNHLY and CDR2 FYNNEI come from the germline V gene. CDR3 sequence (DNA): TGTGCCAGCAGTGAACAGACCCAAGAGACCCAGTACTTC. It translates to CASSEQTQETQYF.

This clonotype was recorded many times. This chain's CDR3 is CSARDVRQETQYF. CDR3 DNA: TGCAGTGCTAGAGACGTTCGCCAAGAGACCCAGTACTTC. This chain links TRBV20-1 with TRBJ2-5; D unresolved. The CDR3 contains 13 residues. Looked up from germline, CDR1 is DFQATT and CDR2 is SNEGSKA (reference sequence). V lost 0 bases and J lost 1, with 6 bases in between.

This clonotype was observed once. The rearrangement joins TRBV7-8 to TRBJ2-7, with no clear D. The germline V and J ends were trimmed by 5 bases and 5 bases, with 16 bases remaining between them. CDR1 SGHVS and CDR2 FQNEAQ come from the germline V gene. The CDR3 loop spans 14 amino acids. Here the CDR3 reads CASSQVLASDEQYF. The CDR3 nucleotides are TGTGCCAGCAGCCAGGTCCTGGCGTCCGACGAGCAGTACTTC.

The table lists this clonotype with many counts. The chain employs TRBV20-1 and TRBJ2-3; 7 bases agree with TRBD1. From germline, CDR1 is DFQATT and CDR2 SNEGSKA (reference sequence). CDR3 length: 13 amino acids. Trimming at V came to 3 bases and at J to 8 bases, leaving 8 bases not matched to a gene. In nucleotides, the CDR3 is TGCAGTGCTAGGGAAGAAGACAGGGTTACGCAGTATTTT. Translating gives CSAREEDRVTQYF.

This chain links TRBV7-8 with TRBJ2-1; tentative D call: TRBD1 (6 bases). Trimming shortened V by 5 bases and J by 3 bases, and 11 bases separated the two germline ends. This CDR3 comprises 14 residues. The germline V gene has CDR1 SGHVS and CDR2 FQNEAQ. The CDR3 spells CASSGTNFYNEQFF. The CDR3 nucleotides read TGTGCCAGCAGCGGGACAAATTTCTACAATGAGCAGTTCTTC.

This clonotype was picked up many times. This chain uses TRBV7-2 with TRBJ2-2; D uncertain. Per the germline V gene, CDR1 is SGHTA and CDR2 is FQGNSA. V was trimmed by 9 bases and J by 2 bases, leaving 13 bases between them. This CDR3 has 14 amino acids. The CDR3, as DNA: TGTGCCAGTGCTCCGGACGGTAACACCGGGGAGCTGTTTTTT. This sequence encodes CASAPDGNTGELFF. Combining the CDR3 with reference TRBV7-2 and TRBJ2-2 gives the whole variable domain GAGVSQSPSNKVTEKGKDVELRCDPISGHTALYWYRQSLGQGLEFLIYFQGNSAPDKSGLPSDRFSAERTGGSVSTLTIQRTQQEDSAVYLCASAPDGNTGELFFGEGSRLTVL.

The rearrangement joins TRBV6-1 to TRBJ2-2; D might be TRBD1 (5 bases). The germline V and J ends were trimmed by 3 bases and 9 bases, with 17 bases remaining between them. Germline-derived CDR1 and CDR2 are MNHNS and SASEGT. The length of the CDR3 is 15 residues. CDR3 DNA sequence: TGTGCCAGCAGTGACTACAGGAGTTTGACCAGGGAGCTGTTTTTT. This encodes CASSDYRSLTRELFF.

The chain carries TRBV6-1 and TRBJ2-7; D remains ambiguous. Germline V gene sequence: CDR1 MNHNS, CDR2 SASEGT. V was clipped by 6 bases and J by 0 bases, with 12 bases between them. The CDR3 has 14 residues. CDR3 bases: TGTGCCAGCAGGCATCTTGGCGACTCCTACGAGCAGTACTTC. Its protein is CASRHLGDSYEQYF.

This clonotype occurred many times. The rearrangement uses TRBV5-1 and TRBJ2-2; the D call may be TRBD1 or TRBD2 (8 bases each). From germline, CDR1 is SGHRS and CDR2 YFSETQ. The CDR3 is 16 amino acids. V lost 2 bases and J 8 bases, leaving 19 bases between the germline ends. This chain's CDR3 is CASSFPAGGQEGELFF. The CDR3 region has the DNA TGCGCCAGCAGCTTCCCCGCGGGGGGACAGGAGGGGGAGCTGTTTTTT.

This clonotype occurred many times. The gene calls are TRBV7-2 and TRBJ2-7; D possibly corresponds to TRBD2 (6 bases). The germline V gene encodes CDR1 SGHTA and CDR2 FQGNSA. The CDR3 is 14 residues long. The germline V and J ends were trimmed by 2 bases and 3 bases, with 11 bases remaining between them. This CDR3 reads CASSLSDSGYEQYF. DNA of the CDR3: TGTGCCAGCAGCTTATCCGATAGCGGCTACGAGCAGTACTTC.

Ten or more counts support this clonotype. The gene calls are TRBV6-6 and TRBJ1-4, with 7 bases fitting TRBD1. The CDR3 totals 14 residues. Germline V CDR1 and CDR2: MNHNY, SVGAGI (reference sequence). V shed 6 bases and J 4 bases; nucleotides not matched to a gene: 5. The CDR3 DNA reads TGTGCCAGCAGCCAGGGGGGCGGTAATGAAAAACTGTTTTTT. Amino acid sequence: CASSQGGGNEKLFF.

This sequence joins TRBV18 and TRBJ1-1; 9 bases match TRBD1. V was clipped by 2 bases and J by 5 bases; unmatched bases: 3. Germline V gene sequence: CDR1 KGHSH, CDR2 LQKENI. This CDR3 has 14 amino acids. The CDR3 loop is CASSPGTGHTEAFF. CDR3 bases: TGTGCCAGCTCACCAGGGACAGGGCATACTGAAGCTTTCTTT.

V usage is TRBV27 and J usage is TRBJ1-5; 9 positions match TRBD1. The CDR3 loop spans 17 amino acids. Germline V gene sequence: CDR1 MNHEY, CDR2 SMNVEV (reference sequence). V shed 6 bases and J 5 bases; nucleotides not matched to a gene: 14. CDR3 sequence (DNA): TGTGCCAGCAGCCGTATCCCGGGACAGGGAATACATCAGCCCCAGCATTTT. It codes for CASSRIPGQGIHQPQHF.

This clonotype was seen ten or more times. V and J are TRBV5-1 and TRBJ1-4; D unresolved. Trimming cost V 0 bases and J 8 bases, with 11 bases left between them. The CDR3 sequence is 14 residues long. CDR1 SGHRS and CDR2 YFSETQ come from the germline V gene. DNA of the CDR3: TGCGCCAGCAGCTTGGGCCCGCCGCCCGAAAAACTGTTTTTT. Its protein is CASSLGPPPEKLFF.

This rearrangement joins TRBV14 to TRBJ2-7; D is possibly TRBD1 (5 bases). The V and J ends lost 1 base and 1 base respectively, with 11 bases between them. CDR3 length equals 15 residues. Germline V gene sequence: CDR1 SGHDN, CDR2 FVKESK. CDR3 protein: CASSQGRALSYEQYF. The CDR3 DNA is TGTGCCAGCAGCCAAGGCAGGGCACTATCCTACGAGCAGTACTTC.